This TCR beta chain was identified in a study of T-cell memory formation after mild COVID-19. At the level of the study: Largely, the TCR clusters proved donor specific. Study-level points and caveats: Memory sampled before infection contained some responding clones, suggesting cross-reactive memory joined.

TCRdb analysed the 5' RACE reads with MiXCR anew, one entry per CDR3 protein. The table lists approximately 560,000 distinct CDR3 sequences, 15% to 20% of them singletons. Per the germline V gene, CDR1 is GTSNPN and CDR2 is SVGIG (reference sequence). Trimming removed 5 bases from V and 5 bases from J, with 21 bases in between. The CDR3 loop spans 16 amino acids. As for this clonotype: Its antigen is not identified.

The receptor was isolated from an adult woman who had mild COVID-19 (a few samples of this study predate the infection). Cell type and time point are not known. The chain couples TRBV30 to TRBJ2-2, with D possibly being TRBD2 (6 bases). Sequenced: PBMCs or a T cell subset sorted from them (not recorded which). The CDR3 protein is CAWFTTGEGWTGELFF. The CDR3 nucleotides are TGTGCCTGGTTTACTACGGGGGAAGGTTGGACCGGGGAGCTGTTTTTT.